Presented here are 29 T cell receptor beta chains from one specimen sequenced in a study of shared clonotypes between healthy human individuals. Measured with immunoSEQ multiplex PCR; TCRdb has only the in-frame clones, and not every one. The sample holds some 600,000 clones, about 96% seen once. Terminally differentiated effector memory CD45RA+ cells were excluded by CCR7 positive selection of CD45RO-negative cells. The specimen was naive CD8+ T cells sorted from blood. The receptors were sampled from a woman in her twenties or thirties in good health.

The chain is built from TRBV6-6 and TRBJ2-5, with no clear D. Germline values: CDR1 MNHNY, CDR2 SVGAGI (reference sequence). This CDR3 is 12 amino acids long. Trimming took 7 bases from V and 2 from J, leaving 8 bases between them. The CDR3 DNA is TGTGCCAGCAAGGGCAGTCAAGAGACCCAGTACTTC. Protein: CASKGSQETQYF.

The chain couples TRBV6-5 to TRBJ1-2; tentatively, D is TRBD1 (6 bases). The CDR3 covers 15 residues. Trimming took off 4 bases at V and 5 bases at J, with 17 bases between the two ends. The germline V gene encodes CDR1 MNHEY and CDR2 SVGAGI. The DNA for the CDR3 is TGTGCCAGCAGTTTCGGACAGAACCTTTTTTATGGCTACACCTTC. Its protein is CASSFGQNLFYGYTF.

The chain employs TRBV15 and TRBJ2-7; D unclear. V shed 6 bases and J shed 0 bases, with 6 bases lying between them. The CDR3 loop spans 12 amino acids. The germline V gene encodes CDR1 LNHNV and CDR2 YYDKDF (reference sequence). The CDR3 loop reads CATRGSSYEQYF. The CDR3 DNA reads TGTGCCACCAGGGGGTCCTCCTACGAGCAGTACTTC.

This chain uses TRBV19 with TRBJ2-7; TRBD2 might be the D (7 bases). The germline gives CDR1 LNHDA, CDR2 SQIVND (reference sequence). Trimming left V 0 bases short and J 1 base short, with 10 bases between. The CDR3 is 15 amino acids. The CDR3 nucleotides read TGTGCCAGTAGTATAGAGAGCGGGACATCCTACGAGCAGTACTTC. Amino acids: CASSIESGTSYEQYF.

The chain combines TRBV7-9 with TRBJ2-1, with TRBD2 matching 9 bases. The V segment lost 1 base and the J segment 8 bases; nucleotides outside the gene matches: 6. The CDR3 is 15 residues long. The germline CDR1 and CDR2 sequences are SEHNR and FQNEAQ (reference sequence). This CDR3 is CASSLGEREADEQFF. The CDR3, as DNA: TGTGCCAGCAGCTTAGGGGAGCGGGAGGCGGATGAGCAGTTCTTC. Supplemented by reference TRBV7-9 and TRBJ2-1, the full variable domain reads DTGVSQNPRHKITKRGQNVTFRCDPISEHNRLYWYRQTLGQGPEFLTYFQNEAQLEKSRLLSDRFSAERPKGSFSTLEIQRTEQGDSAMYLCASSLGEREADEQFFGPGTRLTVL.

This clone appeared once. The J gene is TRBJ1-4, the V gene TRBV14; D gene ambiguous. The CDR3 covers 15 residues. Germline V gene data show CDR1 as SGHDN and CDR2 as FVKESK. Trimming took off 3 bases at V and 7 bases at J, with 15 bases between the two ends. CDR3: CASSHETRTSEKLFF. The CDR3 DNA reads as TGTGCCAGCAGCCATGAAACCAGGACGTCTGAAAAACTGTTTTTT.

The chain links TRBV27 to TRBJ1-5; D unclear. Per germline, CDR1 MNHEY and CDR2 SMNVEV (reference sequence). CDR3 size: 13 residues. V lost 2 bases to trimming and J lost 9 bases, with 11 bases between them. DNA for the CDR3: TGTGCCAGCAGTTTAGGGCCCGAAGGGCCCCAGCATTTT. Translated, it gives CASSLGPEGPQHF.

The rearrangement links TRBV28 to TRBJ2-1; TRBD2 matches at 13 bases. Trimming at V came to 6 bases and at J to 5 bases, leaving 7 bases not matched to a gene. CDR1 and CDR2 (germline): MDHEN, SYDVKM. The CDR3 loop spans 16 amino acids. The CDR3 region has the DNA TGTGCCAGCAGCCCGAGACTAGCGGGAGGCCACAATGAGCAGTTCTTC. Translating gives CASSPRLAGGHNEQFF. The entire variable domain, with the rest obtained from reference TRBV28 and TRBJ2-1, is as follows: DVKVTQSSRYLVKRTGEKVFLECVQDMDHENMFWYRQDPGLGLRLIYFSYDVKMKEKGDIPEGYSVSREKKERFSLILESASTNQTSMYLCASSPRLAGGHNEQFFGPGTRLTVL.

The chain uses TRBV15 and TRBJ1-5, with 8 bases that match TRBD1. V gave up 8 bases and J gave up 5 bases; unmatched junction bases: 11. There are 15 residues in the CDR3. Germline V CDR1 and CDR2: LNHNV, YYDKDF (reference sequence). The CDR3 reads CATLDREEGYQPQHF. The CDR3 DNA is TGTGCCACCTTGGACAGGGAGGAAGGCTATCAGCCCCAGCATTTT.

This rearrangement joins TRBV27 to TRBJ2-1; 13 bases map to TRBD2. This CDR3 has 17 residues. CDR1 and CDR2 (germline): MNHEY, SMNVEV (reference sequence). The ends lost 3 bases at V and 7 bases at J; junction bases unmatched: 9. This chain's CDR3 is CASSFSLLAGGENEQFF. Here the CDR3 DNA reads TGTGCCAGCAGTTTCTCCCTACTAGCGGGAGGGGAGAATGAGCAGTTCTTC.

The rearrangement joins TRBV7-9 to TRBJ2-2; TRBD1 might be the D (6 bases). The CDR3 is 12 amino acids. The germline V gene encodes CDR1 SEHNR and CDR2 FQNEAQ (reference sequence). The CDR3 DNA reads as TGTGCTCGGACAGAGAACACCGGGGAGCTGTTTTTT. Translated, it gives CARTENTGELFF.

The chain uses TRBV4-1 and TRBJ1-1; 7 bases map to TRBD1. The V and J ends lost 4 bases and 1 base, in that order; junction bases with no gene match: 3. Per germline, CDR1 MGHRA and CDR2 YSYEKL. The CDR3 runs 14 residues. As DNA, the CDR3 is TGCGCCAGCAGCCCGGGGGACAGGAACACTGAAGCTTTCTTT. Translated: CASSPGDRNTEAFF.

The CDR3 DNA sequence: TGTGCCAGCAGTGCCCGACTAGCGGGAGGTTACAATGAGCAGTTCTTC. Amino acid sequence: CASSARLAGGYNEQFF. The chain recombines TRBV25-1 with TRBJ2-1; 13 bases fit TRBD2. V gave up 4 bases and J gave up 4 bases; unmatched junction bases: 4. The CDR3 runs to 16 residues. Germline V lookup: CDR1 MGHDK, CDR2 SYGVNS.

The chain recombines TRBV13 with TRBJ2-1; 10 bases are a match to TRBD2. The germline gives CDR1 PRHDT, CDR2 FYEKMQ (reference sequence). After removal of 2 bases from V and 5 bases from J, the junction contained 12 bases not matched to a gene. The CDR3 is 18 amino acids. CDR3 in DNA: TGTGCCAGCAGCTTACTGGGGGTAGCGGGAGGACTTGACAATGAGCAGTTCTTC. This gives the protein CASSLLGVAGGLDNEQFF.

V usage is TRBV4-2 and J usage is TRBJ2-7, with 8 nucleotides matching TRBD2. V dropped 7 bases and J dropped 6; count of bases not matched to a gene: 11. This CDR3 region has 14 residues. CDR1 is LGHNA and CDR2 is YNFKEQ in the germline V gene. The CDR3 protein is CASTLMREDREQYF. For the CDR3, the DNA is TGTGCCAGCACCCTCATGCGGGAGGATCGCGAGCAGTACTTC.

The chain carries TRBV7-9 and TRBJ2-7; D is ambiguous. CDR3 length equals 14 residues. The V end lost 2 bases, the J end lost 4 bases, and 12 bases lay between the germline ends. Germline V gene data show CDR1 as SEHNR and CDR2 as FQNEAQ (reference sequence). CDR3 residues: CASSLSLGKYEQYF. CDR3 nucleotides: TGTGCCAGCAGCTTATCCCTAGGGAAGTACGAGCAGTACTTC. The whole variable domain, filled in from reference TRBV7-9 and TRBJ2-7, reads DTGVSQNPRHKITKRGQNVTFRCDPISEHNRLYWYRQTLGQGPEFLTYFQNEAQLEKSRLLSDRFSAERPKGSFSTLEIQRTEQGDSAMYLCASSLSLGKYEQYFGPGTRLTVT.

The chain links TRBV5-1 to TRBJ2-1, with D unresolved. V was shortened by 4 bases and J by 9 bases, with 17 bases between the two germline ends. In germline, CDR1 is SGHRS, CDR2 YFSETQ. The CDR3 extends over 14 amino acids. The CDR3, as DNA: TGCGCCAGCAGCCCGCCCGTAGAGGCGACTGAGCAGTTCTTC. Protein: CASSPPVEATEQFF.

A word on this clone: Within the sample, other DNA sequences also encode this same CDR3. This chain connects TRBV27 to TRBJ2-7; 8 bases are shared with TRBD2. Germline loops: CDR1 MNHEY, CDR2 SMNVEV (reference sequence). The CDR3 totals 14 residues. The V and J ends lost 8 bases and 0 bases, in that order; junction bases with no gene match: 6. CDR3 DNA sequence: TGTGCCAGCTCATTAGCGGGAAGCTCCTACGAGCAGTACTTC. As protein: CASSLAGSSYEQYF.

V gene TRBV27 combines with J gene TRBJ2-1; TRBD2 matches at 7 bases. CDR1 MNHEY and CDR2 SMNVEV come from the germline V gene (reference sequence). CDR3 size: 16 residues. V dropped 0 bases and J dropped 2; count of bases not matched to a gene: 4. The CDR3 DNA follows: TGTGCCAGCAGTTTATCTAGCGGGCCTACCTACAATGAGCAGTTCTTC. Translated: CASSLSSGPTYNEQFF.

This clone was seen only once. The J gene is TRBJ2-1, the V gene TRBV28; TRBD2 matches at 12 bases. V lost 4 bases and J lost 0; bases outside the gene matches: 7. Germline assignment: CDR1 MDHEN and CDR2 SYDVKM. The length of the CDR3 is 18 residues. The CDR3 sequence: CASSSGTSGYFSYNEQFF. In nucleotides, the CDR3 is TGTGCCAGCAGTTCCGGGACTAGCGGGTATTTCTCCTACAATGAGCAGTTCTTC.

This chain connects TRBV28 to TRBJ2-3, with 13 positions matching TRBD2. Trimming took 4 bases from V and 2 from J; bases not matched to a gene: 12. There are 19 residues in the CDR3. The germline gives CDR1 MDHEN, CDR2 SYDVKM. The CDR3 loop is CASSYPGLAGRRNTDTQYF. The CDR3 DNA sequence: TGTGCCAGCAGTTACCCGGGACTAGCGGGAAGAAGAAACACAGATACGCAGTATTTT.

The DNA of the CDR3 is TGCGCCAGCAGCCAAGTCGGTGGCGGGTGGGACGAGCAGTACTTC. Residues: CASSQVGGGWDEQYF. The V call is TRBV4-1, the J call TRBJ2-7, with a weak D call TRBD2 (5 bases). Germline-derived CDR1 and CDR2 are MGHRA and YSYEKL. The CDR3 sequence is 15 residues long. V was pared by 1 base and J by 5 bases, with 15 bases between.

The V and J genes are TRBV6-1 and TRBJ1-1; D unclear. From germline, CDR1 is MNHNS and CDR2 SASEGT. Trimming took off 3 bases at V and 7 bases at J, with 21 bases between the two ends. CDR3 length equals 16 residues. For the CDR3, the DNA is TGTGCCAGCAGTGATGGGGTCGACCCCCGCGCTTATGAAGCTTTCTTT. Translating it yields CASSDGVDPRAYEAFF.

The chain is built from TRBV5-4 and TRBJ2-7, with unresolved D. Trimming took 1 base from V and 7 from J, leaving 6 bases between them. This CDR3 has 11 residues. Germline values: CDR1 SGHNT, CDR2 YYREEE (reference sequence). CDR3 residues: CASSLYQEQYF. The CDR3 nucleotides read TGTGCCAGCAGCTTGTACCAGGAGCAGTACTTC.

The chain carries TRBV7-8 and TRBJ1-5; no clear D gene. Germline values: CDR1 SGHVS, CDR2 FQNEAQ. Trimming pared 1 base from V and 0 bases from J, leaving 7 bases between. This CDR3 spans 15 amino acids. DNA for the CDR3: TGTGCCAGCAGCTTAGACCATTATAGCAATCAGCCCCAGCATTTT. This sequence encodes CASSLDHYSNQPQHF.

This rearrangement joins TRBV11-2 to TRBJ2-3; D remains ambiguous. V dropped 7 bases and J dropped 2 bases, with 16 bases sitting between them. Germline V lookup: CDR1 SGHAT, CDR2 FQNNGV. The CDR3 runs to 15 residues. This chain's CDR3 is CASNEDSAPTDTQYF. The CDR3 nucleotides read TGTGCCAGCAACGAAGACTCCGCTCCCACAGATACGCAGTATTTT.

The chain uses TRBV27 and TRBJ2-7, with 10 bases aligning to TRBD2. Per germline, CDR1 MNHEY and CDR2 SMNVEV (reference sequence). The ends lost 6 bases at V and 0 bases at J; junction bases unmatched: 11. The CDR3 length is 17 residues. Here the CDR3 DNA reads TGTGCCAGCAGGGGCTTAGCGGGAGGCGGGAGCTCCTACGAGCAGTACTTC. Translating gives CASRGLAGGGSSYEQYF.

The chain combines TRBV2 with TRBJ1-1, with TRBD1 identical over 9 bases. This CDR3 comprises 15 residues. Losses at the gene ends were 7 bases for V and 3 bases for J; bases not matched to a gene: 9. Germline V gene data show CDR1 as SNHLY and CDR2 as FYNNEI. CDR3 protein: CASIIRQGVDTEAFF. In DNA, the CDR3 is TGTGCCAGCATTATAAGACAGGGGGTGGACACTGAAGCTTTCTTT.

The chain links TRBV7-8 to TRBJ2-2; TRBD2 might be the D (5 bases). The CDR3 totals 18 residues. V lost 4 bases, J lost 0 bases, and 18 bases lay in between. Germline CDR1 and CDR2: SGHVS and FQNEAQ. CDR3 sequence (DNA): TGTGCCAGCAGCTACCCCACCCGGGAAGTCTCGAACACCGGGGAGCTGTTTTTT. As protein: CASSYPTREVSNTGELFF.